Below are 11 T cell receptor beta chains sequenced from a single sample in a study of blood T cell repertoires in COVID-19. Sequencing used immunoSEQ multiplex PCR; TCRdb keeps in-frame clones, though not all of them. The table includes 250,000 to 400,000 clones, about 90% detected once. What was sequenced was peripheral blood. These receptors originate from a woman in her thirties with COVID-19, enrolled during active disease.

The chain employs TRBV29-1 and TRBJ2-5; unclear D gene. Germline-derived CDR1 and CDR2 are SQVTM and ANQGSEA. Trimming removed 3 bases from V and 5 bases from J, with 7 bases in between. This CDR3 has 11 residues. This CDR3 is CSVEAVETQYF. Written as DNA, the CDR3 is TGCAGCGTTGAGGCGGTCGAGACCCAGTACTTC.

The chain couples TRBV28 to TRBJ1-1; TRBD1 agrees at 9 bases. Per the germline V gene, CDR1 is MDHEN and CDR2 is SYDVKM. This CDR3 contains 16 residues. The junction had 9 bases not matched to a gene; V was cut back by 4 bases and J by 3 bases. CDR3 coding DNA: TGTGCCAGCAGTTCCTGGGGACAGGGTGCGGACACTGAAGCTTTCTTT. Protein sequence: CASSSWGQGADTEAFF.

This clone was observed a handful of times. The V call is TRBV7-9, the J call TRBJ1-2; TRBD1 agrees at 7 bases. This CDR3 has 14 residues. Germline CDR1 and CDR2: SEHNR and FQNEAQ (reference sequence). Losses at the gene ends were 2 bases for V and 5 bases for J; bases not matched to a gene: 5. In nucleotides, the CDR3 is TGTGCCAGCAGCTTAATGACAGGGACATATGGCTACACCTTC. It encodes CASSLMTGTYGYTF.

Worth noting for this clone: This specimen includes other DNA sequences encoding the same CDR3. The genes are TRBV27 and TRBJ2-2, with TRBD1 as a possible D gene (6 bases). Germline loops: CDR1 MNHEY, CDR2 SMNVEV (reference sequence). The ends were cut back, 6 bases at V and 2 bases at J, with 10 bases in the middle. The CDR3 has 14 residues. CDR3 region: CASRQGRNTGELFF. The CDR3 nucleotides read TGTGCCAGCAGGCAGGGGCGAAACACCGGGGAGCTGTTTTTT.

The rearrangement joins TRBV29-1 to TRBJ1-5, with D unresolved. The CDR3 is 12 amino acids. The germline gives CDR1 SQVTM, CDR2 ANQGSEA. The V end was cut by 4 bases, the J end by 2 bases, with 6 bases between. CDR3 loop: CSVGEGNQPQHF. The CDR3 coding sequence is TGCAGCGTTGGGGAGGGCAATCAGCCCCAGCATTTT.

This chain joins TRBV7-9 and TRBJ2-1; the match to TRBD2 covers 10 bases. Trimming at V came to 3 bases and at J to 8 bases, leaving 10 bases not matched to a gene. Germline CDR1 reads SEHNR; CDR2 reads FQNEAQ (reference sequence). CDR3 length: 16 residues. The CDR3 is CASSFRTSGKVYEQFF. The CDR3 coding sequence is TGTGCCAGCAGCTTTCGAACTAGCGGGAAAGTCTATGAGCAGTTCTTC.

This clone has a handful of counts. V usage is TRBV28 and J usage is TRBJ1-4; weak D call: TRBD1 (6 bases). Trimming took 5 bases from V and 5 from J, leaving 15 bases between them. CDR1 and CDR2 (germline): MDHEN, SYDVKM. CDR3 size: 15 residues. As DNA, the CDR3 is TGTGCCAGCAGTCCTTCAGGGGTCGGAAATGAAAAACTGTTTTTT. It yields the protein CASSPSGVGNEKLFF.

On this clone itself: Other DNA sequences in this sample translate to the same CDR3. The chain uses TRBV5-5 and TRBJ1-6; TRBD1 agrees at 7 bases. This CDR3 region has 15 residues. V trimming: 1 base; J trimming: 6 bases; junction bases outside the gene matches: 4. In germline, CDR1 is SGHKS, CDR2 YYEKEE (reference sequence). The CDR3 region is CASSLLAGGNSPLHF. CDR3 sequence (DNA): TGTGCCAGCAGCTTGTTGGCAGGGGGTAATTCACCCCTCCACTTT.

The CDR3 region has the DNA TGTGCCAGCAGCTACGGGGGAGCGGGGGAGACCCAGTACTTC. It codes for CASSYGGAGETQYF. V gene TRBV5-4 combines with J gene TRBJ2-5; 7 positions match TRBD2. This CDR3 spans 14 amino acids. J was trimmed by 5 bases and V by 3 bases; bases with no gene match: 7. Germline lookup yields CDR1 SGHNT and CDR2 YYREEE (reference sequence).

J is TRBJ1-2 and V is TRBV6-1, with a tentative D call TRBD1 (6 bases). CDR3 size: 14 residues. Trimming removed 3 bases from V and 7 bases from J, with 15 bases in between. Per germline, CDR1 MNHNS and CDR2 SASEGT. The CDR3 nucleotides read TGTGCCAGCAGTGACATCCGGGGGGCGCTTGGCTACACCTTC. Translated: CASSDIRGALGYTF.

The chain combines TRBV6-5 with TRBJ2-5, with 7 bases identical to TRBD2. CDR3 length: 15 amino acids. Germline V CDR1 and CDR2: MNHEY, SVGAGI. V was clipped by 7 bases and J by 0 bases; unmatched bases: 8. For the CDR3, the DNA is TGTGCCAGCACCCTTGGGACTAACAACCAAGAGACCCAGTACTTC. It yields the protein CASTLGTNNQETQYF.